This is a list of T cell receptor beta chains from one sample in a study of cytomegalovirus exposure and HLA in healthy donors. The protocol was immunoSEQ multiplex PCR, while the TCRdb copy is restricted to in-frame clones and leaves out a portion. The profile shows about 130,000 clones, 8% to 9.5% of them singletons. The sample taken for sequencing was PBMCs. All receptors derive from a man in his forties in good health and CMV-seronegative. Each CDR3 is given with its conserved first and last residue. The D gene is left open where the match is weak. The size entry is marked missing in some rows and otherwise reads once, few, many or a size class.

abundance,v_gene,j_gene,d_gene,CDR3aa,CDR3nt
few,TRBV10-3,TRBJ2-5,TRBD2,CAISESPLAGGYQETQYF,TGTGCCATCAGTGAGTCCCCGCTAGCGGGGGGGTACCAAGAGACCCAGTACTTC
few,TRBV11-3,TRBJ2-2,NA,CASSVRDTEGTGELFF,TGTGCCAGCAGCGTCCGGGACACTGAGGGGACCGGGGAGCTGTTTTTT
NA,TRBV27,TRBJ2-7,TRBD1,CASSFGTVGNEQYF,TGTGCCAGCAGTTTCGGGACAGTAGGCAACGAGCAGTACTTC
NA,TRBV19,TRBJ1-2,NA,CASSIGGNYGYTF,TGTGCCAGTAGTATTGGGGGCAACTATGGCTACACCTTC
NA,TRBV7-9,TRBJ2-3,NA,CALRGGRDDTQYF,TGTGCCTTACGAGGAGGTAGGGATGATACGCAGTATTTT
few,TRBV6-1,TRBJ2-3,NA,CASSEPGLGTDTQYF,TGTGCCAGCAGTGAACCAGGCTTGGGCACAGATACGCAGTATTTT
NA,TRBV7-9,TRBJ1-1,NA,CASSLGAPMNTEAFF,TGTGCCAGCAGCTTAGGGGCACCTATGAACACTGAAGCTTTCTTT
NA,TRBV14,TRBJ2-3,TRBD1,CASSRTGWNTQYF,TGTGCCAGCAGCAGGACAGGGTGGAATACGCAGTATTTT
NA,TRBV15,TRBJ2-2,TRBD1,CASRTGQGTGELFF,TGTGCCTCACGGACAGGCCAGGGCACCGGGGAGCTGTTTTTT
few,TRBV7-2,TRBJ2-7,NA,CASSSLPGVSYEQYF,TGTGCCAGCAGCTCTCTTCCGGGAGTCTCCTACGAGCAGTACTTC
NA,TRBV4-2,TRBJ2-3,TRBD2,CASSQEALAGRAQYF,TGTGCCAGCAGCCAAGAGGCCCTAGCGGGGAGGGCGCAGTATTTT
NA,TRBV15,TRBJ1-1,NA,CATSRDSREWTEAFF,TGTGCCACCAGCAGAGATTCGAGGGAATGGACTGAAGCTTTCTTT
few,TRBV6-1,TRBJ2-1,NA,CASSEGRPAPYNEQFF,TGTGCCAGCAGTGAAGGGCGGCCAGCTCCTTACAATGAGCAGTTCTTC
few,TRBV4-3,TRBJ1-2,NA,CASSQEMAGNYGYTF,TGCGCCAGCAGCCAAGAGATGGCGGGAAACTATGGCTACACCTTC
few,TRBV11-2,TRBJ2-1,TRBD1,CASSWGQGGDEQFF,TGTGCCAGCAGCTGGGGACAGGGAGGGGATGAGCAGTTCTTC
NA,TRBV4-2,TRBJ2-7,TRBD2,CASSPSGPSGGDSSYEQYF,TGTGCCAGCAGCCCGTCGGGGCCTAGCGGGGGGGACAGCTCCTACGAGCAGTACTTC
few,TRBV1,TRBJ2-3,NA,CTSSQDGAGGPDTQYF,TGCACCAGCAGCCAAGATGGGGCGGGGGGGCCGGATACGCAGTATTTT
NA,TRBV5-4,TRBJ2-1,NA,CASSLDRLSSYNEQFF,TGTGCCAGCAGCCTTGACAGGTTAAGCTCCTACAATGAGCAGTTCTTC
few,TRBV9,TRBJ2-5,NA,CASSVESEHVQEAQYF,TGTGCCAGCAGCGTAGAGAGTGAACACGTCCAAGAGGCCCAGTACTTC
few,TRBV18,TRBJ1-4,NA,CASSPKQGDEKLFF,TGTGCCAGCTCACCGAAACAGGGAGACGAAAAACTGTTTTTT
NA,TRBV7-9,TRBJ1-4,NA,CASSPATNEKLFF,TGTGCCAGCAGCCCAGCAACTAATGAAAAACTGTTTTTT
NA,TRBV2,TRBJ1-2,NA,CASSEPDYGYTF,TGTGCCAGCAGTGAGCCAGACTATGGCTACACCTTC
NA,TRBV2,TRBJ2-2,TRBD1,CASSERQGAGAGELFF,TGTGCCAGCAGTGAGAGGCAGGGGGCAGGTGCCGGGGAGCTGTTTTTT
few,TRBV13,TRBJ1-6,NA,CASRARQDSYNSPLHF,TGTGCCAGCAGGGCCCGACAGGACTCCTATAATTCACCCCTCCACTTT
NA,TRBV7-2,TRBJ2-2,TRBD1,CASSTRTGRLTGELFF,TGTGCCAGCAGCACCCGGACAGGGCGGCTGACCGGGGAGCTGTTTTTT
NA,TRBV7-7,TRBJ2-5,NA,CASSKGLGTETQYF,TGTGCCAGCAGCAAGGGACTCGGGACGGAGACCCAGTACTTC
few,TRBV7-2,TRBJ1-4,NA,CASSPYATNEKLFF,TGTGCCAGCAGCCCTTATGCAACTAATGAAAAACTGTTTTTT
NA,TRBV11-2,TRBJ1-2,NA,CATRSGGYTF,TGTGCCACGAGAAGTGGTGGCTACACCTTC
NA,TRBV19,TRBJ2-6,TRBD1,CASRTGGSGANVLTF,TGTGCCAGTAGAACAGGGGGCTCTGGGGCCAACGTCCTGACTTTC
NA,TRBV4-1,TRBJ1-3,TRBD1,CASSQLDRWGNTIYF,TGCGCCAGCAGCCAACTGGACAGGTGGGGAAACACCATATATTTT
few,TRBV5-4,TRBJ2-5,TRBD2,CASSLRAGGPETQYF,TGTGCCAGCAGCTTGCGAGCGGGGGGGCCGGAGACCCAGTACTTC
NA,TRBV4-1,TRBJ2-3,NA,CASSHGARSGTDTQYF,TGCGCCAGCAGCCACGGAGCACGATCCGGCACAGATACGCAGTATTTT
NA,TRBV19,TRBJ2-7,NA,CASREAGSYYEQYF,TGTGCCAGTAGGGAAGCCGGGAGTTACTACGAGCAGTACTTC
NA,TRBV18,TRBJ2-6,NA,CASGRSGGSGANVLTF,TGTGCCAGCGGTCGTTCAGGCGGGTCTGGGGCCAACGTCCTGACTTTC
NA,TRBV19,TRBJ2-2,TRBD2,CASTGTPLGRGAGELFF,TGTGCCAGTACCGGCACCCCACTGGGACGGGGGGCCGGGGAGCTGTTTTTT
NA,TRBV27,TRBJ1-4,TRBD1,CASSADRARSEKLFF,TGTGCCAGCAGTGCCGACAGGGCGAGGAGTGAAAAACTGTTTTTT
NA,TRBV7-3,TRBJ2-2,TRBD1,CASSLTLPGQGVAGELFF,TGTGCCAGCAGCTTAACACTTCCGGGACAGGGAGTCGCCGGGGAGCTGTTTTTT
few,TRBV4-2,TRBJ1-1,NA,CASSPLGGKGTEAFF,TGTGCCAGCAGCCCTCTGGGAGGGAAGGGCACTGAAGCTTTCTTT
NA,TRBV19,TRBJ2-5,TRBD2,CASSSGGQETQYF,TGTGCCAGTAGTAGCGGGGGACAAGAGACCCAGTACTTC
NA,TRBV6-6,TRBJ1-5,NA,CASRMDGDQPQHF,TGTGCCAGCAGGATGGACGGGGATCAGCCCCAGCATTTT
few,TRBV7-3,TRBJ2-3,TRBD2,CASSSGLAGGTDTQYF,TGTGCCAGCAGCTCCGGACTAGCGGGGGGCACAGATACGCAGTATTTT
few,TRBV7-9,TRBJ1-2,NA,CASSPPGDYGYTF,TGTGCCAGCAGCCCCCCGGGGGACTATGGCTACACCTTC
NA,TRBV4-2,TRBJ1-2,TRBD1,CASSRDRDIDGYIF,TGTGCCAGCAGCCGAGACAGGGACATAGACGGCTACATCTTC
few,TRBV10-3,TRBJ2-7,NA,CAMQATPGYEQYF,TGTGCCATGCAAGCCACACCGGGCTACGAGCAGTACTTC
NA,TRBV7-7,TRBJ2-5,TRBD1,CASSSTTGQGETQYF,TGTGCCAGCAGCTCTACGACGGGACAGGGAGAGACCCAGTACTTC
NA,TRBV5-6,TRBJ2-1,TRBD2,CASSLAVSGGYNEQFF,TGTGCCAGCAGCTTGGCCGTTAGCGGGGGGTACAATGAGCAGTTCTTC
few,TRBV5-6,TRBJ2-7,TRBD1,CASRQGVWDYEQYF,TGTGCCAGCAGGCAGGGGGTCTGGGACTACGAGCAGTACTTC
few,TRBV5-1,TRBJ2-7,NA,CASSPLTEPYEQYF,TGCGCCAGCAGCCCTCTGACAGAACCCTACGAGCAGTACTTC
few,TRBV19,TRBJ1-3,NA,CASSPGQGLGNTIYF,TGTGCCAGTAGTCCGGGTCAGGGCCTTGGAAACACCATATATTTT
NA,TRBV19,TRBJ1-5,TRBD1,CASSRDRDSNQPQHF,TGTGCCAGTAGTAGGGACAGAGACAGCAATCAGCCCCAGCATTTT
NA,TRBV7-7,TRBJ2-5,NA,CASSPLYQETQYF,TGTGCCAGCAGCCCCCTGTACCAAGAGACCCAGTACTTC
few,TRBV5-1,TRBJ1-1,TRBD1,CASSLGQGAFF,TGCGCCAGCAGCTTGGGACAGGGGGCTTTCTTT
few,TRBV5-1,TRBJ1-3,NA,CASSLDGGPGNTIYF,TGCGCCAGCAGCTTGGACGGGGGGCCAGGAAACACCATATATTTT
NA,TRBV5-1,TRBJ1-4,TRBD1,CASSRGTGEKLFF,TGCGCCAGCAGCCGGGGGACAGGGGAAAAACTGTTTTTT
few,TRBV7-9,TRBJ1-1,NA,CASSGERIEAFF,TGTGCCAGCAGCGGAGAGAGGATTGAAGCTTTCTTT